Listed here are 7 T cell receptor beta chains from one sample, sequenced in a study of T cell clonality in common variable immunodeficiency (dated by TCRdb to between 2014 and 2016). The library was generated by the immunoSEQ multiplex PCR assay. Sourced from immuneACCESS, this table was stored by TCRdb with only in-frame sequences that have V and J called. A share of the clones is absent; for the studies checked, an unresolved V gene accounts for under half, and the remainder has no known explanation. In this sample, under 60,000 clones appear, none counted once only. Clones ranked in the top ten supply around 3.2% of the sample. Sequenced: peripheral blood mononuclear cells. The receptor source for this set is a person aged 18-70 years in good health.

Of note for this clone: The CDR3 goes on 3 residues after the read ends, and that part is filled in from the germline J gene. The V and J genes are TRBV13 and TRBJ2-3; D assignment may be TRBD1 or TRBD2 (5 bases each). The CDR3 spans 15 residues. Germline CDR1 and CDR2: PRHDT and FYEKMQ (reference sequence). CDR3: CASSLAEGYQETQYF. The DNA read from the CDR3 is TGTGCCAGCAGCTTAGCTGAGGGGTACCAAGAGACG.

This clone came up many times. Sequencing ends 3 residues short of the CDR3 end; the germline J gene provides the rest. V is TRBV18 and J is TRBJ2-7; 10 positions agree with TRBD2. The V gene's germline CDR1 is KGHSH and CDR2 LQKENI. J lost 3 bases, V lost 6 bases, and 8 bases had no gene match. This CDR3 comprises 15 residues. The CDR3 sequence: CASSLTSGTYYEQYF. The CDR3 DNA, read in part, is TGTGCCAGCTCTCTTACTAGCGGGACCTACTACGAG.

This clone came up many times. The read is 3 residues too short to cover the CDR3 end, so that end is filled in from the germline J gene. The chain employs TRBV12-3 or TRBV12-4 and TRBJ2-7; 10 bases fit TRBD2. Trimming removed 0 bases from V and 4 bases from J; junction bases left unmatched: 6. This CDR3 is built from 16 residues. CDR3 DNA, as far as it was read: TGTGCCAGCAGTTTAGCGCTAGCGGGAGTCGGTTACGAG. Amino acid sequence: CASSLALAGVGYE. The entire CDR3 protein is CASSLALAGVGYEQYF.

The table lists this clone with many counts. With the read ending 3 residues before the CDR3 end, the germline J gene is used to fill in that end. This chain links TRBV7-2 with TRBJ2-5; no clear D. Trimming left V 5 bases short and J 1 base short, with 14 bases between. The V gene's germline CDR1 is SGHTA and CDR2 FQGNSA. This CDR3 has 15 residues. CDR3 DNA (partial): TGTGCCAGCAGCCCCCAATGGAGCGTCCAAGAGACC. Its protein product is CASSPQWSVQET. The whole CDR3 protein is CASSPQWSVQETQYF.

As to this clone: Read sequence stops 3 residues before the CDR3 end, and the germline J gene provides the missing end. The chain recombines TRBV13 with TRBJ2-7; no clear D gene. Per the germline V gene, CDR1 is PRHDT and CDR2 is FYEKMQ (reference sequence). This CDR3 contains 15 residues. The V gene lost 5 bases and the J gene lost 4 bases, with 18 bases spanning the gap. CDR3 bases read: TGTGCCAGCAGCGGCCGCACCCAGGCTGAGTACGAG. Translated, it gives CASSGRTQAEYE. The CDR3 reads in full as CASSGRTQAEYEQYF.

The sample holds many counts of this clone. The CDR3 end is not reached by the read, which stops 3 residues before it; the germline J gene fills it in. The V gene is TRBV6-2 or TRBV6-3, the J gene TRBJ2-7, with D perhaps TRBD2 (6 bases). Germline loops: CDR1 MNHEY, CDR2 SVGEGT. V was clipped by 6 bases and J by 4 bases, with 19 bases between them. This CDR3 comprises 15 residues. The CDR3 DNA, read in part, is TGTGCCAGCAGGTGGGACTTCGGTGCTTCATACGAG. Amino acid sequence: CASRWDFGASYE. The entire CDR3 protein is CASRWDFGASYEQYF.

With regard to this clone: The sequenced fragment ends 3 residues before the CDR3 boundary, so the rest is inferred from the germline J gene. This rearrangement joins TRBV2 to TRBJ1-2; 8 nucleotides align to TRBD1. The V gene's germline CDR1 is SNHLY and CDR2 FYNNEI. This CDR3 spans 14 amino acids. V lost 6 bases and J lost 5; bases outside the gene matches: 8. The CDR3 DNA, read in part, is TGTGCCAGCAGGGCACAGGGGGTTCTTTATGGC. It is translated as CASRAQGVLYG. The full CDR3 is CASRAQGVLYGYTF.